This entry concerns a single TCR beta chain. Relative to the germline gene, one junction end is altered; a read error may explain this. Germline V CDR1 and CDR2: SGHVS, FQNEAQ. CDR3 size: 12 residues. The record originates from a study of blood T cell repertoires in COVID-19. Background on the study: Some COVID-19 samples were acute and others convalescent; all came from the United States, Italy and Spain. PBMCs, B-cell-depleted T cells, or T cells provided the cDNA or gDNA that made up the material.

Authors' methods: By means of reference gene primer amplification, nucleated cell counts were estimated. Here immunoSEQ multiplex PCR was the method, and the copy in TCRdb shows in-frame clones only, minus some. V and J calls and clone size come straight from that table; D and trimming were deduced from the DNA. The repertoire holds roughly 78,000 clones, with around four fifths as singletons. J is TRBJ1-2 and V is TRBV7-8; D uncertain. The material sequenced was peripheral blood. This clonotype was obtained from an elderly woman with acute or convalescent COVID-19. The CDR3 protein is CASSLASEPHLF. The CDR3 region has the DNA TGTGCCAGCAGCTTAGCGAGCGAGCCCCACCTCTTC.